Listed here are 24 T cell receptor beta chains from one sample, sequenced in a study of blood T cell repertoires in COVID-19. Only in-frame clones appear in the TCRdb table, and some are missing; sequencing was by immunoSEQ multiplex PCR. This sample carries about 430,000 clones, 70% to 90% of them seen once, and the ten largest clones take less than 1.5%. Sequencing was carried out using PBMCs or T cells enriched from blood (not recorded which). All receptors come from a woman between 18 and 30 years old who had been exposed to COVID-19.

The V and J genes are TRBV6-5 and TRBJ2-5, with 9 nucleotides matching TRBD2. Germline lookup yields CDR1 MNHEY and CDR2 SVGAGI. V was clipped by 4 bases and J by 2 bases; unmatched bases: 5. CDR3 length: 15 residues. CDR3 coding DNA: TGTGCCAGCAGTTGGCGGGAGGGGAGACAAGAGACCCAGTACTTC. Its translation: CASSWREGRQETQYF.

This rearrangement joins TRBV6-2 or TRBV6-3 to TRBJ1-5; 9 bases are shared with TRBD1. The germline V gene encodes CDR1 MNHEY and CDR2 SVGEGT. Germline trimming cut 4 bases from V and 4 bases from J; bases unmatched to any gene: 5. This CDR3 has 15 residues. The CDR3 DNA sequence: TGTGCCAGCAGTTTCGGACAGGGGAGGAATCAGCCCCAGCATTTT. Amino acid sequence: CASSFGQGRNQPQHF.

The rearrangement joins TRBV11-2 to TRBJ2-7; a possible D gene is TRBD1 (6 bases). The CDR3 covers 15 residues. V was shortened by 0 bases and J by 4 bases, with 13 bases between the two germline ends. CDR1 SGHAT and CDR2 FQNNGV come from the germline V gene. CDR3 DNA: TGTGCCAGCAGCTTAGATCCAGGACAGACATACGAGCAGTACTTC. Protein: CASSLDPGQTYEQYF.

The chain employs TRBV19 and TRBJ2-7; D might be TRBD1 (5 bases). Germline CDR1 LNHDA, CDR2 SQIVND (reference sequence). This CDR3 is 13 amino acids long. V lost 7 bases and J lost 5, with 15 bases in between. CDR3 loop: CASNPQGADEQYF. The CDR3 bases are TGTGCCAGTAATCCCCAAGGGGCAGACGAGCAGTACTTC. Looking up the rest from reference TRBV19 and TRBJ2-7 gives the full variable domain: DGGITQSPKYLFRKEGQNVTLSCEQNLNHDAMYWYRQDPGQGLRLIYYSQIVNDFQKGDIAEGYSVSREKKESFPLTVTSAQKNPTAFYLCASNPQGADEQYFGPGTRLTVT.

CDR3 amino acids: CASSIGLETDTQYF. DNA for the CDR3: TGTGCCAGTAGTATAGGACTAGAAACAGATACGCAGTATTTT. The rearrangement uses TRBV19 and TRBJ2-3; D possibly corresponds to TRBD2 (6 bases). The CDR3 runs 14 residues. V was trimmed by 1 base and J by 3 bases, leaving 8 bases between them. Germline values: CDR1 LNHDA, CDR2 SQIVND (reference sequence).

The chain is built from TRBV5-8 and TRBJ2-7, with 7 bases that match TRBD1. Per germline, CDR1 SGHTS and CDR2 YDEGEE. V was pared by 2 bases and J by 6 bases, with 8 bases of the junction left unmatched. The CDR3 runs to 14 residues. The CDR3 DNA sequence: TGTGCCAGCAGCTTAGGGGGCAGGTGGGCCGAGCAGTACTTC. This encodes CASSLGGRWAEQYF.

This chain connects TRBV9 to TRBJ2-7, with D perhaps TRBD1 (5 bases). Germline V CDR1 and CDR2: SGDLS, YYNGEE. The CDR3 length is 15 residues. Trimming stripped 7 bases from V and 6 bases from J, with 23 bases between. The CDR3 sequence is CASSQAGPGRPEQYF. CDR3 sequence (DNA): TGTGCCAGCTCCCAGGCCGGCCCAGGGCGTCCCGAGCAGTACTTC.

The chain is built from TRBV7-6 and TRBJ2-7, with D uncertain. CDR3 length equals 13 residues. Germline loops: CDR1 SGHVS, CDR2 FNYEAQ. V was clipped by 2 bases and J by 3 bases, with 8 bases between them. Here the CDR3 DNA reads TGTGCCAGCAGCTTACCCGGGTACTACGAGCAGTACTTC. Encoded protein: CASSLPGYYEQYF.

The V call is TRBV3-1 (or the pseudogene TRBV3-2), the J call TRBJ2-1, with 11 bases fitting TRBD2. After removal of 0 bases from V and 7 bases from J, the junction contained 8 bases not matched to a gene. The CDR3 runs 17 residues. CDR1 is LGHDT, CDR2 YNNKEL, per germline (reference sequence). Here the CDR3 reads CASSQDRATSGKNEQFF. The CDR3 DNA is TGTGCCAGCAGCCAAGATCGGGCGACTAGCGGGAAGAATGAGCAGTTCTTC.

This clone was counted once. V and J are TRBV28 and TRBJ2-7, with 7 bases aligning to TRBD1. Unmatched junction bases numbered 4, after V lost 6 bases and J lost 2 bases. Per the germline V gene, CDR1 is MDHEN and CDR2 is SYDVKM. The CDR3 covers 13 residues. The DNA for the CDR3 is TGTGCCAGCAGCCCGGGACAGCCCTACGAGCAGTACTTC. This translates into CASSPGQPYEQYF. The full variable domain, with the rest looked up from reference TRBV28 and TRBJ2-7, is DVKVTQSSRYLVKRTGEKVFLECVQDMDHENMFWYRQDPGLGLRLIYFSYDVKMKEKGDIPEGYSVSREKKERFSLILESASTNQTSMYLCASSPGQPYEQYFGPGTRLTVT.

This chain uses TRBV7-8 with TRBJ1-1; a weak D match, TRBD1 (6 bases). CDR1 SGHVS and CDR2 FQNEAQ come from the germline V gene. The length of the CDR3 is 15 residues. Trimming removed 0 bases at V and 4 bases at J, with 12 bases between. The CDR3 loop reads CASSLAAGDFTEAFF. The CDR3 DNA follows: TGTGCCAGCAGCTTAGCCGCAGGGGATTTCACTGAAGCTTTCTTT.

The chain carries TRBV25-1 and TRBJ1-6; D gene unclear. The V and J ends lost 4 bases and 6 bases respectively, with 4 bases between them. Germline CDR1 is MGHDK and CDR2 is SYGVNS. The CDR3 length is 12 residues. The DNA for the CDR3 is TGTGCCAGCAGTGTCCGTAATTCACCCCTCCACTTT. Amino acid sequence: CASSVRNSPLHF. The entire variable domain, with the rest obtained from reference TRBV25-1 and TRBJ1-6, is as follows: EADIYQTPRYLVIGTGKKITLECSQTMGHDKMYWYQQDPGMELHLIHYSYGVNSTEKGDLSSESTVSRIRTEHFPLTLESARPSHTSQYLCASSVRNSPLHFGNGTRLTVT.

This clone showed up just a few times. This chain links TRBV27 with TRBJ1-5; TRBD1 matches 9 bases. V lost 0 bases, J lost 7 bases, and 13 bases stayed unmatched. The CDR3 spans 18 residues. Germline CDR1 is MNHEY and CDR2 is SMNVEV (reference sequence). The CDR3 coding sequence is TGTGCCAGCAGTTTATCGGCCAACCCGGGACAGGGAGGACAGCCCCAGCATTTT. This sequence encodes CASSLSANPGQGGQPQHF.

The rearrangement links TRBV11-2 to TRBJ2-5, with TRBD2 matching over 11 bases. The CDR3 consists of 16 residues. The V segment lost 5 bases and the J segment 5 bases; nucleotides outside the gene matches: 10. Germline CDR1 and CDR2: SGHAT and FQNNGV. CDR3: CASSPRLAGSGETQYF. As DNA, the CDR3 is TGTGCCAGCAGCCCGCGACTAGCGGGATCAGGGGAGACCCAGTACTTC.

This chain links TRBV19 with TRBJ1-2, with a possible D match to TRBD1 (5 bases). The germline CDR1 and CDR2 sequences are LNHDA and SQIVND (reference sequence). V dropped 5 bases and J dropped 4 bases, with 17 bases sitting between them. This CDR3 is 15 amino acids long. CDR3 sequence reads: CASSDQGFRVYGYTF. CDR3 in DNA: TGTGCCAGTAGTGATCAGGGTTTCAGGGTCTATGGCTACACCTTC.

The genes are TRBV6-5 and TRBJ1-2, with 8 bases that match TRBD1. CDR1 and CDR2 from the germline V gene are MNHEY and SVGAGI. This CDR3 contains 12 residues. The V and J ends lost 7 bases and 4 bases, in that order; junction bases with no gene match: 2. The CDR3 is CASMDRAYGYTF. CDR3 DNA: TGTGCCAGCATGGACAGGGCCTATGGCTACACCTTC.

The V and J genes are TRBV7-2 and TRBJ1-2, with D maybe TRBD1 (6 bases). Germline assignment: CDR1 SGHTA and CDR2 FQGNSA. CDR3 length equals 15 residues. The V and J ends lost 1 base and 4 bases respectively, with 13 bases between them. The CDR3 reads CASSLDGRGPYGYTF. The CDR3 nucleotides read TGTGCCAGCAGCTTAGATGGCAGGGGACCCTATGGCTACACCTTC.

The gene calls are TRBV4-1 and TRBJ2-6; possible D gene TRBD1, 5 bases. Germline V gene lookup returns CDR1 MGHRA and CDR2 YSYEKL. The CDR3 extends over 16 amino acids. With 1 base removed from V and 1 base from J, the gap between germline ends came to 8 bases. CDR3 in amino acids: CASSQVAGSGANVLTF. The CDR3 DNA follows: TGCGCCAGCAGCCAAGTGGCAGGGTCTGGGGCCAACGTCCTGACTTTC.

This chain joins TRBV30 and TRBJ2-7, with 7 bases identical to TRBD2. The V gene end was trimmed by 0 bases and the J gene end by 0 bases; junction bases not matched to a gene: 2. The germline V gene encodes CDR1 GTSNPN and CDR2 SVGIG (reference sequence). The CDR3 is 14 amino acids. The CDR3 loop is CAWSVAGYSYEQYF. The CDR3 DNA reads as TGTGCCTGGAGTGTAGCGGGATACTCCTACGAGCAGTACTTC.

The J gene is TRBJ2-5, the V gene TRBV27; 9 nucleotides agree with TRBD2. Trimming cost V 2 bases and J 1 base; bases outside gene matches: 8. CDR3 length equals 17 residues. Looked up from germline, CDR1 is MNHEY and CDR2 is SMNVEV (reference sequence). CDR3 sequence (DNA): TGTGCCAGCAGTTTAAGGGCTAGCGGGAAGACCCAAGAGACCCAGTACTTC. Translated, it gives CASSLRASGKTQETQYF.

DNA for the CDR3: TGTGCCAGTAGTCTCGCCGGGACAGGGGGCGGGTATGGCTACACCTTC. Its protein is CASSLAGTGGGYGYTF. J is TRBJ1-2 and V is TRBV19, with 12 bases that match TRBD1. The CDR3 totals 16 residues. Germline CDR1 and CDR2: LNHDA and SQIVND (reference sequence). After removal of 5 bases from V and 5 bases from J, the junction contained 9 bases not matched to a gene.

V is TRBV4-3 and J is TRBJ1-5; D is possibly TRBD1 (6 bases). Trimming removed 0 bases at V and 3 bases at J, with 12 bases between. The CDR3 consists of 16 residues. The V gene's germline CDR1 is LGHNA and CDR2 YSLEER. The CDR3 is CASSQEIGGPNQPQHF. The CDR3 nucleotides read TGCGCCAGCAGCCAAGAGATCGGGGGGCCCAATCAGCCCCAGCATTTT.

This chain connects TRBV7-3 to TRBJ2-1, with 8 bases matching TRBD1. The CDR3 has 14 residues. CDR1 is SGHTA, CDR2 FQGTGA, per germline. V lost 5 bases and J lost 5; bases outside the gene matches: 5. CDR3 in amino acids: CASSNGQGNNEQFF. The CDR3 DNA reads TGTGCCAGCAGCAACGGACAGGGAAACAATGAGCAGTTCTTC.

This chain links TRBV4-3 with TRBJ1-6; the match to TRBD1 covers 8 bases. Trimming cost V 3 bases and J 7 bases; bases outside gene matches: 8. The germline V gene has CDR1 LGHNA and CDR2 YSLEER. There are 16 residues in the CDR3. CDR3 nucleotide sequence: TGCGCCAGCAGCCATGACAGGGGCCCTTCCAATTCACCCCTCCACTTT. Translating it yields CASSHDRGPSNSPLHF.